Below, 32 T cell receptor beta chains from the same sample are listed, as sequenced in a study of T cell changes during pregnancy in multiple sclerosis. The repertoire was sequenced with immunoSEQ multiplex PCR; TCRdb's copy has only in-frame clones and lacks some. Here the sample spans about 33,000 clones, roughly nine tenths being singletons. The source material was CD4+ T cells from peripheral blood mononuclear cells, sampled in the third trimester of pregnancy. Receptors originate from a female donor in good health, enrolled as a control in a pregnancy study.

The chain joins TRBV7-3 to TRBJ2-2; a possible D gene is TRBD2 (7 bases). V gave up 0 bases and J gave up 0 bases, with 20 bases separating them. The germline gives CDR1 SGHTA, CDR2 FQGTGA. This CDR3 comprises 20 residues. The CDR3 spells CASSLTGGASVRANTGELFF. As DNA, the CDR3 is TGTGCCAGCAGCTTAACGGGGGGGGCGTCGGTAAGAGCGAACACCGGGGAGCTGTTTTTT.

The V call is TRBV19, the J call TRBJ1-5; D gene unclear. This CDR3 contains 17 residues. The germline V gene has CDR1 LNHDA and CDR2 SQIVND (reference sequence). Trimming cost V 2 bases and J 0 bases, with 14 bases left between them. The CDR3 DNA is TGTGCCAGTAGTATATACGGGTCAGCCTATAGCAATCAGCCCCAGCATTTT. Translating it yields CASSIYGSAYSNQPQHF.

J is TRBJ2-3 and V is TRBV27; D unresolved. The CDR3 has 17 amino acids. Germline V gene lookup returns CDR1 MNHEY and CDR2 SMNVEV (reference sequence). Trimming took 1 base from V and 2 from J, leaving 16 bases between them. CDR3 DNA sequence: TGTGCCAGCAGTTTATTTGTAGCCACCTCCTACACAGATACGCAGTATTTT. Its protein product is CASSLFVATSYTDTQYF.

The chain joins TRBV9 to TRBJ2-1, with 8 bases that match TRBD2. Unmatched junction bases numbered 5, after V lost 0 bases and J lost 6 bases. Germline CDR1 reads SGDLS; CDR2 reads YYNGEE. The CDR3 extends over 15 amino acids. CDR3 amino acids: CASSVEPAGANEQFF. The CDR3 nucleotides are TGTGCCAGCAGCGTAGAACCAGCGGGGGCCAATGAGCAGTTCTTC.

The genes are TRBV4-3 and TRBJ2-5, with D possibly being TRBD1 (6 bases). The CDR3 loop spans 15 amino acids. With 4 bases removed from V and 4 bases from J, the gap between germline ends came to 16 bases. Germline CDR1 and CDR2: LGHNA and YSLEER. CDR3 region: CASSLRWGPGETQYF. Written as DNA, the CDR3 is TGCGCCAGCAGCCTAAGATGGGGGCCGGGAGAGACCCAGTACTTC.

The genes are TRBV5-4 and TRBJ2-1, with D tentatively TRBD1 (5 bases). With 0 bases removed from V and 4 bases from J, the gap between germline ends came to 11 bases. The CDR3 contains 15 residues. Germline loops: CDR1 SGHNT, CDR2 YYREEE (reference sequence). CDR3 coding DNA: TGTGCCAGCAGCTTGGGCGACAGTCGATACAATGAGCAGTTCTTC. This translates into CASSLGDSRYNEQFF. Using reference TRBV5-4 and TRBJ2-1 for the parts outside the CDR3, the full variable domain is ETGVTQSPTHLIKTRGQQVTLRCSSQSGHNTVSWYQQALGQGPQFIFQYYREEENGRGNFPPRFSGLQFPNYSSELNVNALELDDSALYLCASSLGDSRYNEQFFGPGTRLTVL.

The chain links TRBV27 to TRBJ2-7, with 10 bases that match TRBD2. The germline V gene encodes CDR1 MNHEY and CDR2 SMNVEV (reference sequence). The V and J ends lost 5 bases and 3 bases, in that order; junction bases with no gene match: 4. The CDR3 runs to 14 residues. The CDR3 DNA reads as TGTGCCAGCAGTCCACGGACTAGCGGCTACGAGCAGTACTTC. Encoded protein: CASSPRTSGYEQYF.

For the CDR3, the DNA is TGCAGCGTTGACGACAGGGGTCGATCGCAACAGTACTTC. Protein product: CSVDDRGRSQQYF. The rearrangement links TRBV29-1 to TRBJ2-7, with 8 nucleotides matching TRBD1. This CDR3 region has 13 residues. V shed 3 bases and J 10 bases; nucleotides not matched to a gene: 11. Germline V gene lookup returns CDR1 SQVTM and CDR2 ANQGSEA.

This clone was detected once. The chain recombines TRBV19 with TRBJ2-7, with 8 positions matching TRBD1. V dropped 4 bases and J dropped 4; count of bases not matched to a gene: 3. This CDR3 contains 13 residues. CDR1 is LNHDA and CDR2 is SQIVND in the germline V gene (reference sequence). CDR3 protein: CASSRDRKYEQYF. In nucleotides, the CDR3 is TGTGCCAGTAGTAGGGACAGGAAGTACGAGCAGTACTTC. The whole variable domain, remainder taken from reference TRBV19 and TRBJ2-7, is DGGITQSPKYLFRKEGQNVTLSCEQNLNHDAMYWYRQDPGQGLRLIYYSQIVNDFQKGDIAEGYSVSREKKESFPLTVTSAQKNPTAFYLCASSRDRKYEQYFGPGTRLTVT.

The rearrangement joins TRBV5-6 to TRBJ1-2, with 8 bases lining up with TRBD1. This CDR3 contains 14 residues. V lost 2 bases and J lost 2; bases outside the gene matches: 2. Germline CDR1 reads SGHDT; CDR2 reads YYEEEE. CDR3 amino acids: CASSFGQGNYGYTF. CDR3 coding DNA: TGTGCCAGCAGCTTTGGACAGGGCAACTATGGCTACACCTTC.

This clone was seen a few times. CDR3 bases: TGTGCCAGCTCACCAGAAATCGGGGTGGTACACGAGCAGTACTTC. Protein product: CASSPEIGVVHEQYF. The chain has TRBV18 and TRBJ2-7, with a tentative D call TRBD2 (5 bases). V was trimmed by 2 bases and J by 5 bases, leaving 16 bases between them. Germline CDR1 reads KGHSH; CDR2 reads LQKENI. The CDR3 contains 15 residues. Full variable domain (rest looked up from reference TRBV18 and TRBJ2-7): NAGVMQNPRHLVRRRGQEARLRCSPMKGHSHVYWYRQLPEEGLKFMVYLQKENIIDESGMPKERFSAEFPKEGPSILRIQQVVRGDSAAYFCASSPEIGVVHEQYFGPGTRLTVT.

This chain connects TRBV4-3 to TRBJ2-3; D gene unclear. Germline-derived CDR1 and CDR2 are LGHNA and YSLEER. V lost 0 bases and J lost 4, with 11 bases in between. CDR3 length: 15 amino acids. The CDR3 here is CASSQEPGFPDTQYF. The DNA of the CDR3 is TGCGCCAGCAGCCAAGAACCGGGTTTCCCAGATACGCAGTATTTT.

This rearrangement joins TRBV4-3 to TRBJ1-1; 7 bases match TRBD1. The CDR3 is made up of 15 amino acids. Germline V gene data show CDR1 as LGHNA and CDR2 as YSLEER. Trimming took 0 bases from V and 5 from J; bases not matched to a gene: 6. The CDR3: CASSQEARGLTEAFF. The CDR3 DNA sequence: TGCGCCAGCAGCCAAGAGGCCAGGGGGTTAACTGAAGCTTTCTTT.

This chain connects TRBV28 to TRBJ2-4, with D possibly being TRBD2 (5 bases). Germline V gives CDR1 MDHEN, CDR2 SYDVKM. This CDR3 comprises 18 residues. Deletions cut 1 base from V and 1 base from J, with 17 bases between. DNA for the CDR3: TGTGCCAGCAGTTTATATAAAGTGGACTTCGCCGCCAAAAACATTCAGTACTTC. It translates to CASSLYKVDFAAKNIQYF.

This chain uses TRBV28 with TRBJ1-5, with 7 positions matching TRBD1. Germline loops: CDR1 MDHEN, CDR2 SYDVKM. The CDR3 is 13 amino acids. The junction had 5 bases not matched to a gene; V was cut back by 5 bases and J by 7 bases. The CDR3 coding sequence is TGTGCCAGCAGTACGACAGGGAGGCAGCCCCAGCATTTT. This codes for CASSTTGRQPQHF.

V is TRBV28 and J is TRBJ1-5, with TRBD1 matching over 7 bases. CDR1 is MDHEN and CDR2 is SYDVKM in the germline V gene. The V segment lost 6 bases and the J segment 1 base; nucleotides outside the gene matches: 9. The CDR3 loop spans 16 amino acids. CDR3 region: CASSFHRGGSNQPQHF. In DNA form, the CDR3 reads TGTGCCAGCAGCTTCCACAGGGGTGGGAGCAATCAGCCCCAGCATTTT. Variable domain in full (rest from reference TRBV28 and TRBJ1-5): DVKVTQSSRYLVKRTGEKVFLECVQDMDHENMFWYRQDPGLGLRLIYFSYDVKMKEKGDIPEGYSVSREKKERFSLILESASTNQTSMYLCASSFHRGGSNQPQHFGDGTRLSIL.

The gene calls are TRBV14 and TRBJ2-7; D call uncertain. Germline CDR1 is SGHDN and CDR2 is FVKESK. CDR3 length: 14 residues. V lost 0 bases, J lost 7 bases, and 13 bases lay in between. The CDR3 protein is CASSQERWSGEQYF. The CDR3 DNA reads TGTGCCAGCAGCCAAGAGAGATGGTCCGGGGAGCAGTACTTC.

The chain uses TRBV7-3 and TRBJ2-3; no clear D gene. The germline CDR1 and CDR2 sequences are SGHTA and FQGTGA. Trimming pared 2 bases from V and 2 bases from J, leaving 11 bases between. This CDR3 spans 15 amino acids. Here the CDR3 DNA reads TGTGCCAGCAGCTTAGGTCAGATCCCCACAGATACGCAGTATTTT. It translates to CASSLGQIPTDTQYF.

This rearrangement joins TRBV5-1 to TRBJ2-3; possibly TRBD1 for D (6 bases). The V gene's germline CDR1 is SGHRS and CDR2 YFSETQ. This CDR3 has 14 amino acids. V was pared by 0 bases and J by 4 bases, with 9 bases between. The CDR3 sequence is CASSLAGVPDTQYF. The CDR3 nucleotides read TGCGCCAGCAGCTTGGCAGGGGTGCCAGATACGCAGTATTTT.

This clone was seen just once. V usage is TRBV4-1 and J usage is TRBJ1-3; 9 nucleotides match TRBD1. This CDR3 region has 16 residues. Germline CDR1 is MGHRA and CDR2 is YSYEKL. The J segment lost 1 base and the V segment lost 2 bases, leaving 3 bases of the junction unmatched. The CDR3 DNA follows: TGCGCCAGCAGCCAAATGGGACAGGGTTCTGGAAACACCATATATTTT. This codes for CASSQMGQGSGNTIYF.

This clone was counted a few times. The chain carries TRBV7-7 and TRBJ1-6; a possible D gene is TRBD1 (5 bases). Per the germline V gene, CDR1 is SSHAT and CDR2 is FNYEAQ (reference sequence). The CDR3 runs 14 residues. The CDR3 reads CGRLLGADWSPLHF. The CDR3 coding sequence is TGTGGGCGATTACTTGGGGCAGATTGGTCACCCCTCCACTTT.

The V gene is TRBV7-2, the J gene TRBJ2-7, with 13 bases lining up with TRBD2. Germline assignment: CDR1 SGHTA and CDR2 FQGNSA. The V and J ends lost 3 bases and 5 bases, in that order; junction bases with no gene match: 7. The CDR3 is 16 residues long. CDR3 nucleotides: TGTGCCAGCAGCTTCATGGGACTAGCGGGAATCAACGAGCAGTACTTC. Its translation is CASSFMGLAGINEQYF. The entire variable domain, with the rest obtained from reference TRBV7-2 and TRBJ2-7, is as follows: GAGVSQSPSNKVTEKGKDVELRCDPISGHTALYWYRQSLGQGLEFLIYFQGNSAPDKSGLPSDRFSAERTGGSVSTLTIQRTQQEDSAVYLCASSFMGLAGINEQYFGPGTRLTVT.

A single count supports this clone. J is TRBJ2-1 and V is TRBV25-1; the D gene is possibly TRBD2 (6 bases). Trimming cost V 11 bases and J 14 bases, with 13 bases left between them. The CDR3 is 9 residues long. CDR1 and CDR2 (germline): MGHDK, SYGVNS. The DNA of the CDR3 is TGTGCCGGGACTGGACAAAAGTTCTTC. Translation gives CAGTGQKFF.

The rearrangement uses TRBV4-1 and TRBJ1-1; the match to TRBD1 covers 8 bases. This CDR3 comprises 17 residues. CDR1 is MGHRA, CDR2 YSYEKL, per germline. Losses at the gene ends were 0 bases for V and 3 bases for J; bases not matched to a gene: 9. CDR3 region: CASSQDEQGVLDTEAFF. The CDR3 DNA follows: TGCGCCAGCAGCCAAGACGAACAGGGGGTTTTAGACACTGAAGCTTTCTTT.

The CDR3 spells CASNPGKYEQYF. CDR3 DNA: TGTGCCAGCAATCCAGGGAAATACGAGCAGTACTTC. This chain joins TRBV2 and TRBJ2-7; TRBD1 is a possible D gene (5 bases). Germline CDR1 and CDR2: SNHLY and FYNNEI. The CDR3 is 12 residues long. The germline V and J ends were trimmed by 7 bases and 4 bases, with 11 bases remaining between them. The full variable domain, completed using reference TRBV2 and TRBJ2-7, is EPEVTQTPSHQVTQMGQEVILRCVPISNHLYFYWYRQILGQKVEFLVSFYNNEISEKSEIFDDQFSVERPDGSNFTLKIRSTKLEDSAMYFCASNPGKYEQYFGPGTRLTVT.

This clone appeared once. The chain links TRBV7-2 to TRBJ2-7; TRBD2 aligns across 12 bases. Germline V gene lookup returns CDR1 SGHTA and CDR2 FQGNSA. The CDR3 runs to 16 residues. The junction had 6 bases not matched to a gene; V was cut back by 4 bases and J by 2 bases. Here the CDR3 reads CASSSSSGRVPYEQYF. The CDR3 DNA follows: TGTGCCAGCAGCTCCTCTAGCGGGAGGGTCCCCTACGAGCAGTACTTC.

The genes are TRBV5-1 and TRBJ2-6; D is uncertain. Germline loops: CDR1 SGHRS, CDR2 YFSETQ. The V gene lost 0 bases and the J gene lost 0 bases, with 7 bases spanning the gap. The CDR3 totals 16 residues. In DNA form, the CDR3 reads TGCGCCAGCAGCTTGGCCATCAGCTCTGGGGCCAACGTCCTGACTTTC. Translated, it gives CASSLAISSGANVLTF.

The chain links TRBV10-3 to TRBJ2-1; TRBD2 might be the D (5 bases). CDR3 length equals 13 residues. Germline loops: CDR1 ENHRY, CDR2 SYGVKD. V was shortened by 6 bases and J by 1 base, with 7 bases between the two germline ends. CDR3 region: CAIRAESYNEQFF. In nucleotides, the CDR3 is TGTGCCATCAGAGCGGAATCCTACAATGAGCAGTTCTTC.

The chain carries TRBV5-1 and TRBJ2-1; D is unclear. Deletions cut 0 bases from V and 7 bases from J, with 8 bases between. The CDR3 covers 13 residues. Germline V gene data show CDR1 as SGHRS and CDR2 as YFSETQ. The DNA of the CDR3 is TGCGCCAGCAGCTTGGGGCTGCAAAATGAGCAGTTCTTC. It encodes CASSLGLQNEQFF.

The chain joins TRBV2 to TRBJ1-5, with D unclear. V lost 6 bases, J lost 3 bases, and 9 bases lay in between. CDR3 length: 13 residues. Germline CDR1 is SNHLY and CDR2 is FYNNEI. CDR3 bases: TGTGCCAGCAGCGCCAGTCTCAATCAGCCCCAGCATTTT. Translated, it gives CASSASLNQPQHF. The full variable domain, in which reference TRBV2 and TRBJ1-5 provide the parts outside the CDR3, is EPEVTQTPSHQVTQMGQEVILRCVPISNHLYFYWYRQILGQKVEFLVSFYNNEISEKSEIFDDQFSVERPDGSNFTLKIRSTKLEDSAMYFCASSASLNQPQHFGDGTRLSIL.

This chain links TRBV20-1 with TRBJ2-5; D gene unclear. This CDR3 spans 10 amino acids. Trimming shortened V by 6 bases and J by 5 bases, and 7 bases separated the two germline ends. CDR1 is DFQATT, CDR2 SNEGSKA, per germline (reference sequence). The CDR3 bases are TGCAGTGCCACCCGGGAGACCCAGTACTTC. Translation gives CSATRETQYF.

The CDR3: CASSYLGQGGPSYNSPLHF. DNA for the CDR3: TGTGCCAGCAGTTACCTCGGACAGGGGGGACCCTCCTATAATTCACCCCTCCACTTT. J is TRBJ1-6 and V is TRBV28; 10 nucleotides match TRBD1. Germline V gene sequence: CDR1 MDHEN, CDR2 SYDVKM. The CDR3 has 19 residues. V lost 4 bases, J lost 0 bases, and 9 bases stayed unmatched.